Here is one TCR beta chain with its context. In this CDR3 the conserved last residue, phenylalanine or tryptophan, is missing, so a read error is likely. The data were taken from a study of molecular identifiers for immune sequencing clone quantification. TCRdb independently ran MiXCR on the PCR reads; one entry per CDR3 protein. The repertoire holds tens of thousands of distinct CDR3 sequences, with roughly a fifth as singletons. Source material: naive CD8+ T cells from blood, with Jurkat cell RNA spiked in. The subset denotes: FACS-sorted CD8+CD4-CCR7+CD45RA+ naive T cells. This sequence originates from a human donor in good health. Some libraries in this study had Jurkat cell RNA spiked in.

The CDR3: CASSLQQGVLHEQYL. The CDR3 DNA is TGTGCCAGCAGCCTACAACAGGGTGTCCTCCACGAGCAGTACCTC. The chain is built from TRBV7-2 and TRBJ2-7, with D tentatively TRBD1 (6 bases). The V and J ends lost 5 bases and 5 bases respectively, with 19 bases between them. Germline-derived CDR1 and CDR2 are SGHTA and FQGNSA. The CDR3 has 15 residues.